This T cell receptor (beta chain) was recorded in a study of T-cell reconstitution after alpha-beta-depleted transplantation in children (TCRdb year 2016). For context, the study as a whole: Using TCR repertoire profiling, the study followed T-cell immune reconstitution in a quantitative way in children after TCRalphabeta/CD19-depleted allogeneic hematopoietic cell transplantation.

The meaning of the sample's treatment or condition label: allogeneic hematopoietic cell transplantation with graft depleted of TCRalphabeta T cells and CD19 B cells. The children who served as transplant recipients had been given grafts of TCRalphabeta/CD19-depleted allogeneic hematopoietic cells. This clonotype was seen only a few times. There is no known antigen for this receptor. No qualities accompany the bases; no much larger clone lies one base away. The CDR3 starts with the cysteine, ends with the phenylalanine, and has 14 residues. The DNA shown is the 42-base CDR3, in frame from base 1. Based on the germline V gene (reference sequence), the CDR1 and CDR2 sequences are LNHDA and SQIVND. The germline ends are 12 bases apart after V is trimmed by 4 bases and J by 4 bases. Libraries were made using PCR. The reads were generated on an Illumina HiSeq 2500. Molecular barcoding was employed in the preparation of TCR libraries, with unique molecular identifiers being used to normalize TCRbeta repertoire quantification. Using fastp trimming at Q25 and MiXCR clonotype assembly, TCRdb reanalyzed the public sequencing data and kept in-frame beta chains. All rows with the same CDR3 protein become a single entry with the most common DNA and genes. The sample yields approximately 980,000 distinct CDR3 sequences; around 30% were counted once. About 28% of the sample is held by the ten biggest clonotypes.

What the research found in general, with its limitations: In some patients, high TCRbeta diversity at day 60 was attributed to recipient T cells and intrathymic progenitors that had survived conditioning. Apparently early alphabetaT-cell count recovery about two months after transplant reportedly relied on only several hundred rapidly expanded clones derived from non-depleted graft cells. Hyperexpanded clone frequencies declined over subsequent months; after one year, T-cell counts and TCRbeta diversity were mostly attributed to newly produced T cells.

The sample here was PBMCs, mostly from graft donor cells, taken 360 days after TCRalphabeta/CD19-depleted stem cell transplant. The rearranged segments are TRBV19 and TRBJ2-3, and possibly TRBD1, on 6 matching bases. The receptor was isolated from a boy less than two years old who had a stem cell transplant for SCID, so the T cells may come from the graft donor. The nucleotide sequence is given as TGTGCCAGTAGTAGCCAGGGGCGCGCAGATACGCAGTATTTT. Its protein reads: CASSSQGRADTQYF.